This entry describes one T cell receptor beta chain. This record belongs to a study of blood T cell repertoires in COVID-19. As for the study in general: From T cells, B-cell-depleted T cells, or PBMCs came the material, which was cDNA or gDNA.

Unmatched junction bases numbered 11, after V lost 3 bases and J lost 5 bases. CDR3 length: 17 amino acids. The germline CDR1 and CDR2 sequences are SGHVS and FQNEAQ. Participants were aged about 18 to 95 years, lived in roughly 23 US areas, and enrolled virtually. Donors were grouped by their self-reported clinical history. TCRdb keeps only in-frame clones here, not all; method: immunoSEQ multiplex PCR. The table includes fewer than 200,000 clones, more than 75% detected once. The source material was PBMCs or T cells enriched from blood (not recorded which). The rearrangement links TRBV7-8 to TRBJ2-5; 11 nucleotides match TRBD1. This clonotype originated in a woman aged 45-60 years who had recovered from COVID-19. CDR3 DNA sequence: TGTGCCAGCAGCTTGCGGCTCGGGACAGGGGGACGGGAGACCCAGTACTTC. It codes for CASSLRLGTGGRETQYF.